The 26 T cell receptor beta chains listed next were all sequenced from one sample in a study of T cell changes during pregnancy in multiple sclerosis (dated by TCRdb to between 2017 and 2020). Preparation of the library involved the immunoSEQ multiplex PCR assay. TCRdb took this table from immuneACCESS and kept in-frame rearrangements with V and J called. Such tables lack part of the clones; where checked against another copy, unresolved V genes explain under half of the gap, and the rest is unexplained. This sample comprises 55,000 to 85,000 clones, 80% to 95% of them detected only once. Roughly 2% of the sample rests with the top ten. Specimen: peripheral blood, collected in the second trimester of pregnancy. These receptors were collected from a female donor with multiple sclerosis, enrolled in a pregnancy study.

V and J are TRBV18 and TRBJ2-4, with D hard to call. CDR1 and CDR2 (germline): KGHSH, LQKENI. The CDR3 covers 14 residues. The germline V and J ends were trimmed by 5 bases and 0 bases, with 8 bases remaining between them. CDR3 coding DNA: TGTGCCAGCTCAAGTACTATAGCCAAAAACATTCAGTACTTC. Amino acid sequence: CASSSTIAKNIQYF.

The gene calls are TRBV6-5 and TRBJ2-5; 11 positions agree with TRBD2. The V gene end was trimmed by 2 bases and the J gene end by 2 bases; junction bases not matched to a gene: 4. The CDR3 has 16 amino acids. Germline V CDR1 and CDR2: MNHEY, SVGAGI. The DNA of the CDR3 is TGTGCCAGCAGTTACGGGCTAGCGGGGGGTCAAGAGACCCAGTACTTC. Translation gives CASSYGLAGGQETQYF.

The V and J genes are TRBV30 and TRBJ1-4; 8 bases line up with TRBD1. CDR1 and CDR2 (germline): GTSNPN, SVGIG (reference sequence). This CDR3 spans 15 amino acids. The trim removed 1 base at V and 6 bases at J, leaving 7 bases unmatched. Here the CDR3 DNA reads TGTGCCTGGAGTGCCTGGACAGGGAGGCATGAAAAACTGTTTTTT. It encodes CAWSAWTGRHEKLFF.

In its sample, this clone was seen once. The chain uses TRBV27 and TRBJ1-2; 10 bases agree with TRBD1. The CDR3 is made up of 15 amino acids. Germline V gene data show CDR1 as MNHEY and CDR2 as SMNVEV (reference sequence). The V gene end was trimmed by 5 bases and the J gene end by 4 bases; junction bases not matched to a gene: 7. CDR3 DNA: TGTGCCAGCAGTACAATGACAGGGGGCAGCTATGGCTACACCTTC. This encodes CASSTMTGGSYGYTF.

The genes are TRBV27 and TRBJ1-1, with D maybe TRBD1 (5 bases). The V gene lost 6 bases and the J gene lost 4 bases, with 15 bases spanning the gap. The CDR3 covers 14 residues. The germline CDR1 and CDR2 sequences are MNHEY and SMNVEV (reference sequence). The CDR3 DNA is TGTGCCAGCAGGCCGTCAGGGTTAAGCACTGAAGCTTTCTTT. This sequence encodes CASRPSGLSTEAFF.

This rearrangement joins TRBV4-3 to TRBJ1-4; D remains unclear. Germline V gene sequence: CDR1 LGHNA, CDR2 YSLEER. The CDR3 has 13 residues. Trimming removed 4 bases at V and 7 bases at J, with 10 bases between. The CDR3 is CASSLAEGEKLFF. CDR3 DNA sequence: TGCGCCAGCAGCCTAGCGGAGGGTGAAAAACTGTTTTTT.

The genes are TRBV5-1 and TRBJ2-7, with 11 bases aligning to TRBD2. CDR3 length: 16 amino acids. V lost 0 bases and J lost 2; bases outside the gene matches: 4. Germline V gene sequence: CDR1 SGHRS, CDR2 YFSETQ. The DNA of the CDR3 is TGCGCCAGCAGCTTGGAAGGGACTAGCGGCCCCTACGAGCAGTACTTC. It translates to CASSLEGTSGPYEQYF.

This rearrangement joins TRBV10-3 to TRBJ2-7; TRBD2 matches 13 bases. Germline CDR1 ENHRY, CDR2 SYGVKD. The CDR3 covers 14 residues. V dropped 6 bases and J dropped 4; count of bases not matched to a gene: 3. CDR3 nucleotide sequence: TGTGCCATCAGGGGGACTAGCGGGAATTACGAGCAGTACTTC. This sequence encodes CAIRGTSGNYEQYF.

The V call is TRBV5-1, the J call TRBJ2-5; TRBD1 agrees at 10 bases. The length of the CDR3 is 16 residues. In germline, CDR1 is SGHRS, CDR2 YFSETQ. V dropped 1 base and J dropped 4; count of bases not matched to a gene: 7. CDR3 DNA sequence: TGCGCCAGCAGCTTGCGGGTGACAGGGGGCGGAGAGACCCAGTACTTC. Its translation is CASSLRVTGGGETQYF. Complete variable domain (other parts from reference TRBV5-1 and TRBJ2-5): KAGVTQTPRYLIKTRGQQVTLSCSPISGHRSVSWYQQTPGQGLQFLFEYFSETQRNKGNFPGRFSGRQFSNSRSEMNVSTLELGDSALYLCASSLRVTGGGETQYFGPGTRLLVL.

The V call is TRBV19, the J call TRBJ1-1; no definite D call. V was pared by 5 bases and J by 4 bases, with 14 bases between. CDR3 size: 14 residues. Germline-derived CDR1 and CDR2 are LNHDA and SQIVND (reference sequence). CDR3 DNA: TGTGCCAGTAGTTCCAATCAGGCGCGCACTGAAGCTTTCTTT. Its translation: CASSSNQARTEAFF. Complete variable domain (other parts from reference TRBV19 and TRBJ1-1): DGGITQSPKYLFRKEGQNVTLSCEQNLNHDAMYWYRQDPGQGLRLIYYSQIVNDFQKGDIAEGYSVSREKKESFPLTVTSAQKNPTAFYLCASSSNQARTEAFFGQGTRLTVV.

The chain uses TRBV10-3 and TRBJ1-1, with D perhaps matching TRBD1 (5 bases). The V and J ends lost 3 bases and 3 bases respectively, with 11 bases between them. Germline loops: CDR1 ENHRY, CDR2 SYGVKD. This CDR3 has 14 residues. CDR3 protein: CAISEEPGYTEAFF. For the CDR3, the DNA is TGTGCCATCAGTGAAGAACCAGGGTACACTGAAGCTTTCTTT.

This clone was seen just once. The chain carries TRBV27 and TRBJ2-2; 7 positions agree with TRBD2. The trim removed 9 bases at V and 4 bases at J, leaving 8 bases unmatched. Germline V gene data show CDR1 as MNHEY and CDR2 as SMNVEV (reference sequence). CDR3 size: 14 residues. The CDR3 here is CASIGGSPTGELFF. Written as DNA, the CDR3 is TGTGCCAGTATTGGCGGGAGCCCCACCGGGGAGCTGTTTTTT.

The rearrangement joins TRBV5-1 to TRBJ2-1, with 11 bases aligning to TRBD2. Germline loops: CDR1 SGHRS, CDR2 YFSETQ. The CDR3 totals 16 residues. Trimming took 4 bases from V and 5 from J; bases not matched to a gene: 8. This chain's CDR3 is CASSPTRLAGNNEQFF. CDR3 in DNA: TGCGCCAGCAGCCCGACCCGACTAGCGGGGAACAATGAGCAGTTCTTC. The whole variable domain, filled in from reference TRBV5-1 and TRBJ2-1, reads KAGVTQTPRYLIKTRGQQVTLSCSPISGHRSVSWYQQTPGQGLQFLFEYFSETQRNKGNFPGRFSGRQFSNSRSEMNVSTLELGDSALYLCASSPTRLAGNNEQFFGPGTRLTVL.

The chain couples TRBV9 to TRBJ2-6; TRBD2 matches at 8 bases. The CDR3 length is 19 residues. V was clipped by 0 bases and J by 4 bases; unmatched bases: 12. The germline CDR1 and CDR2 sequences are SGDLS and YYNGEE. The CDR3 DNA sequence: TGTGCCAGCAGCGTAGACGGGGGGGCCCGTTCTTACGGGGCCAACGTCCTGACTTTC. Encoded protein: CASSVDGGARSYGANVLTF.

V usage is TRBV6-1 and J usage is TRBJ1-3, with a possible D match to TRBD1 (6 bases). The CDR3 consists of 14 residues. V gave up 5 bases and J gave up 0 bases, with 8 bases separating them. Germline loops: CDR1 MNHNS, CDR2 SASEGT. Here the CDR3 reads CASSQGFSGNTIYF. CDR3 sequence (DNA): TGTGCCAGCAGTCAGGGGTTCTCTGGAAACACCATATATTTT.

In this sample, this clone turned up once. The chain is built from TRBV6-1 and TRBJ2-3; D is possibly TRBD2 (5 bases). The CDR3 covers 15 residues. Trimming shortened V by 5 bases and J by 3 bases, and 15 bases separated the two germline ends. Per the germline V gene, CDR1 is MNHNS and CDR2 is SASEGT. The CDR3 bases are TGTGCCAGCAGTCTACGGGAAGACGGGACAGATACGCAGTATTTT. This translates into CASSLREDGTDTQYF.

Comment on this clone: This sample also contains other DNA sequences that code for the same CDR3. The V and J genes are TRBV14 and TRBJ1-1; D is ambiguous. Germline values: CDR1 SGHDN, CDR2 FVKESK. The germline V and J ends were trimmed by 3 bases and 1 base, with 15 bases remaining between them. The length of the CDR3 is 16 residues. The CDR3 coding sequence is TGTGCCAGCAGCCACCTCGGGGATACTAGGAACACTGAAGCTTTCTTT. This codes for CASSHLGDTRNTEAFF.

This clone showed up just a few times. The V call is TRBV28, the J call TRBJ1-1, with D perhaps matching TRBD1 (5 bases). Trimming cost V 2 bases and J 1 base, with 11 bases left between them. The CDR3 length is 15 residues. Germline CDR1 reads MDHEN; CDR2 reads SYDVKM. As DNA, the CDR3 is TGTGCCAGCAGTTTAGCCGGAACAGGGAACACTGAAGCTTTCTTT. Its protein is CASSLAGTGNTEAFF. Variable domain in full (rest from reference TRBV28 and TRBJ1-1): DVKVTQSSRYLVKRTGEKVFLECVQDMDHENMFWYRQDPGLGLRLIYFSYDVKMKEKGDIPEGYSVSREKKERFSLILESASTNQTSMYLCASSLAGTGNTEAFFGQGTRLTVV.

The chain is built from TRBV11-3 and TRBJ1-2, with D tentatively TRBD1 (6 bases). V lost 3 bases and J 0 bases, leaving 20 bases between the germline ends. The CDR3 sequence is 18 residues long. Germline V lookup: CDR1 SGHNT, CDR2 YENEEA. Here the CDR3 reads CASSFTGTPPISNYGYTF. In DNA form, the CDR3 reads TGTGCCAGCAGCTTCACCGGGACACCGCCAATTTCTAACTATGGCTACACCTTC.

This clone occurred once. The chain links TRBV5-1 to TRBJ1-3; D may be TRBD1 (5 bases). Per germline, CDR1 SGHRS and CDR2 YFSETQ. The CDR3 loop spans 15 amino acids. V lost 0 bases and J lost 0, with 7 bases in between. For the CDR3, the DNA is TGCGCCAGCAGCTTGGATCAGGGCTCTGGAAACACCATATATTTT. Translating gives CASSLDQGSGNTIYF. The whole variable domain, filled in from reference TRBV5-1 and TRBJ1-3, reads KAGVTQTPRYLIKTRGQQVTLSCSPISGHRSVSWYQQTPGQGLQFLFEYFSETQRNKGNFPGRFSGRQFSNSRSEMNVSTLELGDSALYLCASSLDQGSGNTIYFGEGSWLTVV.

The chain has TRBV4-1 and TRBJ1-6; tentative D call: TRBD1 (5 bases). Germline CDR1 reads MGHRA; CDR2 reads YSYEKL. With 0 bases removed from V and 10 bases from J, the gap between germline ends came to 13 bases. CDR3 length: 15 residues. Here the CDR3 DNA reads TGCGCCAGCAGCCAAGATTCTGCAGGGAGGTCACCCCTCCACTTT. Protein product: CASSQDSAGRSPLHF.

The genes are TRBV7-9 and TRBJ1-1; D unclear. Germline CDR1 reads SEHNR; CDR2 reads FQNEAQ (reference sequence). The CDR3 loop spans 15 amino acids. Trimming cost V 2 bases and J 4 bases, with 14 bases left between them. The DNA of the CDR3 is TGTGCCAGCAGCTTAATCCTGGGAGGGAGCACTGAAGCTTTCTTT. Amino acids: CASSLILGGSTEAFF.

The V and J genes are TRBV28 and TRBJ1-3; 7 nucleotides match TRBD1. The V segment lost 6 bases and the J segment 2 bases; nucleotides outside the gene matches: 4. Germline assignment: CDR1 MDHEN and CDR2 SYDVKM. CDR3 length: 14 amino acids. For the CDR3, the DNA is TGTGCCAGCAGGATGACAGGGACTGGAAACACCATATATTTT. Translation gives CASRMTGTGNTIYF.

This CDR3 is CASYWGLAGPNEQFF. For the CDR3, the DNA is TGCGCCAGCTATTGGGGCCTAGCGGGCCCCAATGAGCAGTTCTTC. The chain has TRBV5-1 and TRBJ2-1; 8 bases align to TRBD2. CDR1 is SGHRS, CDR2 YFSETQ, per germline. J was trimmed by 6 bases and V by 7 bases; bases with no gene match: 12. This CDR3 comprises 15 residues.

The table lists this clone with a count of one. This chain uses TRBV7-9 with TRBJ2-1, with a tentative D call TRBD2 (6 bases). This CDR3 has 16 amino acids. Trimming stripped 1 base from V and 1 base from J, with 11 bases between. The germline V gene encodes CDR1 SEHNR and CDR2 FQNEAQ (reference sequence). Here the CDR3 DNA reads TGTGCCAGCAGCTTAGGTAGGCTAGCGTCCTACAATGAGCAGTTCTTC. Translated: CASSLGRLASYNEQFF.

In the case of this clone: Different DNA sequences within this sample yield the same CDR3. The chain has TRBV5-1 and TRBJ2-2; tentative D call: TRBD1 (6 bases). The CDR3 extends over 15 amino acids. Germline V gives CDR1 SGHRS, CDR2 YFSETQ. Trimming removed 1 base at V and 1 base at J, with 8 bases between. CDR3 bases: TGCGCCAGCAGCTTGCTACAGGGGAACACCGGGGAGCTGTTTTTT. Its translation: CASSLLQGNTGELFF. The full variable domain, in which reference TRBV5-1 and TRBJ2-2 provide the parts outside the CDR3, is KAGVTQTPRYLIKTRGQQVTLSCSPISGHRSVSWYQQTPGQGLQFLFEYFSETQRNKGNFPGRFSGRQFSNSRSEMNVSTLELGDSALYLCASSLLQGNTGELFFGEGSRLTVL.